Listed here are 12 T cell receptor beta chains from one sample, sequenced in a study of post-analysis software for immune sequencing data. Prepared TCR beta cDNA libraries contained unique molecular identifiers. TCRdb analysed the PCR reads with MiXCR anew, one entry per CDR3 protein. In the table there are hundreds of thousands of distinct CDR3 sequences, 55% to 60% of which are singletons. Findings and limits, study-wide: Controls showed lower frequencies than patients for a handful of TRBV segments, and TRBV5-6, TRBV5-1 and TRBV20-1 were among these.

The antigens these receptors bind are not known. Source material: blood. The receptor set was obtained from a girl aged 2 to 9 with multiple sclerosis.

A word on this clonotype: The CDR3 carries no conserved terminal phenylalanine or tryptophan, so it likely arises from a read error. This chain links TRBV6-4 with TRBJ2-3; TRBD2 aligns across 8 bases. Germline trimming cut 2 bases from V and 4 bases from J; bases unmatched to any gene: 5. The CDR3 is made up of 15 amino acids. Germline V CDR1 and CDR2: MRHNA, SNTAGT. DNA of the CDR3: TGTGCCAGCAGTGACGGGAGCGGGAGTGCAGATACGCAGTATTGT. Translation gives CASSDGSGSADTQYC.

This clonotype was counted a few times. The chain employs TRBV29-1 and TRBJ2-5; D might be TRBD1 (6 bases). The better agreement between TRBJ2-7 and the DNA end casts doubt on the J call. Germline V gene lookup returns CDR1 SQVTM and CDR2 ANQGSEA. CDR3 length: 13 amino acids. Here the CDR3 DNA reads TGCAGCGTTTATTACAGGGAATCAGGCGAGCAGTACTTC. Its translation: CSVYYRESGEQYF.

Here the CDR3 reads CSARDPRNTEAFF. As DNA, the CDR3 is TGCAGTGCTAGAGATCCCCGGAACACTGAAGCTTTCTTT. This chain uses TRBV20-1 with TRBJ1-1; D ambiguous. In germline, CDR1 is DFQATT, CDR2 SNEGSKA (reference sequence). The CDR3 has 13 amino acids. V gave up 0 bases and J gave up 1 base, with 6 bases separating them.

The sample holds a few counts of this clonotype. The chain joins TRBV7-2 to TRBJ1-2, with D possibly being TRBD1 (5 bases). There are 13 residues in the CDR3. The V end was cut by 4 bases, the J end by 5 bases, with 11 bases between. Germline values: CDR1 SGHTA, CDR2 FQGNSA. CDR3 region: CASSSPSGYGYTF. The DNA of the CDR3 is TGTGCCAGCAGCTCCCCGTCAGGGTATGGCTACACCTTC.

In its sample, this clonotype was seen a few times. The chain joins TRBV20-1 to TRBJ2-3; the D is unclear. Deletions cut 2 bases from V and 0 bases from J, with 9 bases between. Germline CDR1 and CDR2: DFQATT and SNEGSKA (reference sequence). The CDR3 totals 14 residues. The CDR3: CSARSRLSTDTQYF. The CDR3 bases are TGCAGTGCTAGATCCCGGCTCAGCACAGATACGCAGTATTTT.

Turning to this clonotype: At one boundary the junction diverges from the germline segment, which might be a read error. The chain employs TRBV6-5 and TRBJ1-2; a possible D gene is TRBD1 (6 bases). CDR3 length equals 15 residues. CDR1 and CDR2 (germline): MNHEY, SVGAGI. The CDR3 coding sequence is TGTACCAGCAGTTACGAGTCAGGGGCTGACTATGGCTACACCTTC. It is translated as CTSSYESGADYGYTF.

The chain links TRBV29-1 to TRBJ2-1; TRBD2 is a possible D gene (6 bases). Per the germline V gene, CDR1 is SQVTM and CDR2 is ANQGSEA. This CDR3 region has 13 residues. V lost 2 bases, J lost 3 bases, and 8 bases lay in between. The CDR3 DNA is TGCAGCGTTGAACTAGCGAACTACAATGAGCAGTTCTTC. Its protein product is CSVELANYNEQFF.

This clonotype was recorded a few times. CDR3 in amino acids: CASSLFPFRKTGETQYF. Here the CDR3 DNA reads TGTGCCAGCAGTTTATTCCCCTTCCGCAAAACGGGGGAGACCCAGTACTTC. The V and J genes are TRBV27 and TRBJ2-5, with D maybe TRBD2 (5 bases). Trimming removed 1 base at V and 5 bases at J, with 20 bases between. The CDR3 has 17 residues. CDR1 is MNHEY and CDR2 is SMNVEV in the germline V gene (reference sequence).

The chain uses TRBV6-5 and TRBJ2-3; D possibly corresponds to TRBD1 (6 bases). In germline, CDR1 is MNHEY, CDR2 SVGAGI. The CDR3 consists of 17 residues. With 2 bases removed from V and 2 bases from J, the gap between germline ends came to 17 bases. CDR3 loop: CASSYGGEDSHTDTQYF. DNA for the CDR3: TGTGCCAGCAGTTACGGGGGAGAGGACAGTCACACAGATACGCAGTATTTT.

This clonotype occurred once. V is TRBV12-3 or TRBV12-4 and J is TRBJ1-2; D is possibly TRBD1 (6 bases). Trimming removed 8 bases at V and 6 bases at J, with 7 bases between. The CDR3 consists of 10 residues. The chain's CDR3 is CASRGHGYTF. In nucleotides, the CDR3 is TGTGCCAGCCGGGGGCATGGCTACACCTTC.

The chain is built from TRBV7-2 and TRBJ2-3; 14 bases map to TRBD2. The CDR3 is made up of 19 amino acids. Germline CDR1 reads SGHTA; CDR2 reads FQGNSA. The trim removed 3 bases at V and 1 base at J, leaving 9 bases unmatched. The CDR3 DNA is TGTGCCAGCAGCTTTTTCCGATGGACTAGCGGGGGGCGCACAGATACGCAGTATTTT. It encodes CASSFFRWTSGGRTDTQYF.

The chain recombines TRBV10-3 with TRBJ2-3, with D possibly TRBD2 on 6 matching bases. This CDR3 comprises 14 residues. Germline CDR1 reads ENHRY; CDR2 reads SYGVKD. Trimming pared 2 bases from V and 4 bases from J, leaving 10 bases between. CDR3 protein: CAISERRGADTQYF. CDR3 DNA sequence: TGTGCCATCAGTGAGAGGAGGGGTGCAGATACGCAGTATTTT.